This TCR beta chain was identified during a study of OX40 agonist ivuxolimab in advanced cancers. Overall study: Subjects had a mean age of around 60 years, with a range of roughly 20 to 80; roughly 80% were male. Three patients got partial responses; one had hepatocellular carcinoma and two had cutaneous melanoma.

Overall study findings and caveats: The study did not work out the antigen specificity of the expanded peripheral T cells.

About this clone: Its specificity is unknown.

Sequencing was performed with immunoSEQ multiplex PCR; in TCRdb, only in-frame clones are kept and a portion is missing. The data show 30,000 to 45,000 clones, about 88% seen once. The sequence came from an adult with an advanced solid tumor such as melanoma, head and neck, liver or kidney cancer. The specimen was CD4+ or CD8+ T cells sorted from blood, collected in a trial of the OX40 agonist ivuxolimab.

This chain's CDR3 is CASSISGGPELDTQYF. Here the CDR3 DNA reads TGTGCCAGTAGTATTTCGGGGGGGCCCGAATTAGATACGCAGTATTTT. The V and J genes are TRBV19 and TRBJ2-3; 8 bases align to TRBD2. The germline V gene encodes CDR1 LNHDA and CDR2 SQIVND (reference sequence). Trimming removed 3 bases from V and 5 bases from J; junction bases left unmatched: 10. The CDR3 is made up of 16 amino acids.